The 21 T cell receptor beta chains below were found in one sample sequenced in a study of control samples from healthy donors and cancer patients. Sequencing was performed with immunoSEQ multiplex PCR; in TCRdb, only in-frame clones are kept and a portion is missing. This table has roughly 24,000 clones, roughly 80% appearing once. The specimen sequenced was PBMCs. These receptors were collected from a man aged 60 to 69 with head and neck cancer.

The rearrangement joins TRBV5-1 to TRBJ2-2; 7 nucleotides agree with TRBD2. With V trimmed by 2 bases and J by 3 bases, 4 bases remained unmatched. CDR1 SGHRS and CDR2 YFSETQ come from the germline V gene. This CDR3 is built from 15 residues. Written as DNA, the CDR3 is TGCGCCAGCAGCTTTCGGGGGGACCACACCGGGGAGCTGTTTTTT. Its translation: CASSFRGDHTGELFF.

The V gene is TRBV7-9, the J gene TRBJ1-2, with a weak D call TRBD1 (5 bases). Germline CDR1 SEHNR, CDR2 FQNEAQ (reference sequence). Trimming took off 10 bases at V and 7 bases at J, with 16 bases between the two ends. The CDR3 loop spans 12 amino acids. CDR3 DNA sequence: TGTGCCACCGCTACGGGGGGGGTTGGCTACACCTTC. Encoded protein: CATATGGVGYTF.

The chain joins TRBV28 to TRBJ2-7; TRBD1 matches 7 bases. V lost 5 bases and J lost 5; bases outside the gene matches: 12. Germline-derived CDR1 and CDR2 are MDHEN and SYDVKM. This CDR3 spans 15 amino acids. The CDR3: CASSRAKERGHEQYF. CDR3 DNA sequence: TGTGCCAGCAGTAGGGCTAAGGAAAGGGGGCACGAGCAGTACTTC. The variable domain in full, with the rest retrieved from reference TRBV28 and TRBJ2-7, is DVKVTQSSRYLVKRTGEKVFLECVQDMDHENMFWYRQDPGLGLRLIYFSYDVKMKEKGDIPEGYSVSREKKERFSLILESASTNQTSMYLCASSRAKERGHEQYFGPGTRLTVT.

The chain employs TRBV5-1 and TRBJ2-3; TRBD2 agrees at 7 bases. CDR1 and CDR2 (germline): SGHRS, YFSETQ. This CDR3 comprises 17 residues. V lost 0 bases to trimming and J lost 1 base; unmatched junction nucleotides: 8. CDR3 bases: TGCGCCAGCAGCTTGGCATTGGCGGGGGATCGCACAGATACGCAGTATTTT. Protein: CASSLALAGDRTDTQYF.

A single count supports this clone. The chain joins TRBV6-4 to TRBJ2-3; D perhaps matches TRBD1 (6 bases). Germline-derived CDR1 and CDR2 are MRHNA and SNTAGT. The CDR3 covers 13 residues. The V gene lost 4 bases and the J gene lost 4 bases, with 9 bases spanning the gap. CDR3 protein: CASSVDRPDTQYF. As DNA, the CDR3 is TGTGCCAGCAGTGTCGACAGGCCAGATACGCAGTATTTT.

This clone is medium-sized. This rearrangement joins TRBV21-1 to TRBJ2-6. TRBV21-1 is listed as a pseudogene. The CDR3 contains 11 residues. The chain's CDR3 is CASKGYNVLTF. CDR3 DNA: TGTGCCAGCAAGGGTTACAACGTCCTGACTTTC.

V and J are TRBV29-1 and TRBJ2-1; 11 nucleotides align to TRBD2. Trimming removed 5 bases from V and 7 bases from J; junction bases left unmatched: 7. This CDR3 region has 14 residues. Per the germline V gene, CDR1 is SQVTM and CDR2 is ANQGSEA. CDR3 region: CSVSWTSGWNEQFF. For the CDR3, the DNA is TGCAGCGTTTCTTGGACTAGCGGGTGGAATGAGCAGTTCTTC.

This sequence joins TRBV2 and TRBJ2-7, with 9 bases that match TRBD2. V lost 6 bases and J lost 7; bases outside the gene matches: 16. The CDR3 loop spans 16 amino acids. From germline, CDR1 is SNHLY and CDR2 FYNNEI. This chain's CDR3 is CASRQAGTSSSGEQYF. The CDR3 DNA reads TGTGCCAGCAGGCAAGCCGGGACTAGCTCCTCGGGGGAGCAGTACTTC.

The gene calls are TRBV19 and TRBJ2-5, with a possible D match to TRBD2 (6 bases). Trimming pared 3 bases from V and 2 bases from J, leaving 10 bases between. CDR3 length: 14 residues. CDR1 is LNHDA, CDR2 SQIVND, per germline (reference sequence). CDR3 loop: CASSISGGQETQYF. The CDR3 DNA sequence: TGTGCCAGTAGTATTTCTGGGGGGCAAGAGACCCAGTACTTC.

The sample holds one count of this clone. V usage is TRBV14 and J usage is TRBJ1-1, with 9 positions matching TRBD1. CDR3 length: 15 amino acids. From germline, CDR1 is SGHDN and CDR2 FVKESK. V shed 4 bases and J 4 bases; nucleotides not matched to a gene: 7. As DNA, the CDR3 is TGTGCCAGCAGCCCTGGGACAGGGCTAAGCACTGAAGCTTTCTTT. It specifies CASSPGTGLSTEAFF.

V gene TRBV5-4 combines with J gene TRBJ2-2; the D call may be TRBD1 or TRBD2 (5 bases each). The CDR3 has 15 residues. V was cut by 3 bases and J by 7 bases, with 16 bases left in between. The germline gives CDR1 SGHNT, CDR2 YYREEE (reference sequence). CDR3 in DNA: TGTGCCAGCAGCTCGGAGGCAGGGCGAGGCGGGGAGCTGTTTTTT. This encodes CASSSEAGRGGELFF.

The DNA of the CDR3 is TGTGCCAGCAGCCAAGAGGGCGGCCAGTACGAGCAGTACTTC. Encoded protein: CASSQEGGQYEQYF. The chain has TRBV3-1 (or the pseudogene TRBV3-2) and TRBJ2-7; D is unclear. The V gene lost 0 bases and the J gene lost 4 bases, with 10 bases spanning the gap. In germline, CDR1 is LGHDT, CDR2 YNNKEL (reference sequence). The CDR3 runs to 14 residues.

The CDR3 DNA reads as TGTGCCAGCAGCTTGTACAGGGGTTGGGGCTATGGCTACACCTTC. It is translated as CASSLYRGWGYGYTF. The chain uses TRBV11-2 and TRBJ1-2, with 7 bases lining up with TRBD1. The CDR3 length is 15 residues. The J segment lost 4 bases and the V segment lost 3 bases, leaving 8 bases of the junction unmatched. Per the germline V gene, CDR1 is SGHAT and CDR2 is FQNNGV.

The chain recombines TRBV19 with TRBJ1-5; D is undetermined. V gave up 5 bases and J gave up 0 bases, with 11 bases separating them. The CDR3 contains 15 residues. The germline CDR1 and CDR2 sequences are LNHDA and SQIVND (reference sequence). In DNA form, the CDR3 reads TGTGCCAGTAGTCCCCGTCTTAATAGCAATCAGCCCCAGCATTTT. It yields the protein CASSPRLNSNQPQHF.

The rearrangement uses TRBV5-5 and TRBJ2-4; D may be TRBD2 (6 bases). CDR1 and CDR2 (germline): SGHKS, YYEKEE (reference sequence). The CDR3 extends over 14 amino acids. V shed 0 bases and J shed 7 bases, with 11 bases lying between them. The CDR3 bases are TGTGCCAGCAGCTTGGGCCATGGGGGGAACATTCAGTACTTC. Translating it yields CASSLGHGGNIQYF.

The chain couples TRBV7-2 to TRBJ1-2; 10 bases are a match to TRBD1. Germline lookup yields CDR1 SGHTA and CDR2 FQGNSA. Trimming took 4 bases from V and 4 from J; bases not matched to a gene: 3. The CDR3 has 14 amino acids. The CDR3 sequence is CASSSDRGPYGYTF. CDR3 coding DNA: TGTGCCAGCAGCTCCGACAGGGGGCCCTATGGCTACACCTTC.

This sequence joins TRBV5-1 and TRBJ2-1, with 7 positions matching TRBD2. The CDR3 contains 14 residues. CDR1 and CDR2 from the germline V gene are SGHRS and YFSETQ. V was clipped by 0 bases and J by 3 bases; unmatched bases: 0. In DNA, the CDR3 is TGCGCCAGCAGCTTGGAGCGGGGCTACAATGAGCAGTTCTTC. This sequence encodes CASSLERGYNEQFF.

The chain is built from TRBV5-8 and TRBJ2-5; TRBD2 agrees at 12 bases. V shed 4 bases, J shed 2 bases, and the junction held 12 bases outside the gene matches. This CDR3 region has 18 residues. Germline CDR1 reads SGHTS; CDR2 reads YDEGEE. The CDR3 spells CASSTIWTSGALQETQYF. In DNA, the CDR3 is TGTGCCAGCAGCACCATTTGGACTAGCGGGGCACTACAAGAGACCCAGTACTTC.

Regarding this clone: At one of its ends the junction is not consistent with the germline gene, which may arise from a read error. This chain links TRBV12-5 with TRBJ2-3; 11 bases line up with TRBD2. The CDR3 runs 15 residues. CDR1 and CDR2 from the germline V gene are LGHNT and FRNRAP. The CDR3 coding sequence is TGTGCTAGTGGCTTGGGGACTAGCGGTTTGTATACGCAGTATTTT. It yields the protein CASGLGTSGLYTQYF.

V gene TRBV5-6 combines with J gene TRBJ2-6, with TRBD1 as a possible D gene (6 bases). Germline-derived CDR1 and CDR2 are SGHDT and YYEEEE. Trimming removed 5 bases at V and 2 bases at J, with 11 bases between. The CDR3 spans 15 residues. The CDR3 DNA reads TGTGCCAGCAGACACAGGGATGCTGGGGCCAACGTCCTGACTTTC. Translating gives CASRHRDAGANVLTF.

The V gene is TRBV24-1, the J gene TRBJ2-7, with 8 bases matching TRBD1. V trimming: 3 bases; J trimming: 6 bases; junction bases outside the gene matches: 9. The CDR3 totals 15 residues. Germline CDR1 reads KGHDR; CDR2 reads SFDVKD. The CDR3, as DNA: TGTGCCACCAGTGATCACCGGACAGGGACGGGCGAGCAGTACTTC. Translating gives CATSDHRTGTGEQYF.